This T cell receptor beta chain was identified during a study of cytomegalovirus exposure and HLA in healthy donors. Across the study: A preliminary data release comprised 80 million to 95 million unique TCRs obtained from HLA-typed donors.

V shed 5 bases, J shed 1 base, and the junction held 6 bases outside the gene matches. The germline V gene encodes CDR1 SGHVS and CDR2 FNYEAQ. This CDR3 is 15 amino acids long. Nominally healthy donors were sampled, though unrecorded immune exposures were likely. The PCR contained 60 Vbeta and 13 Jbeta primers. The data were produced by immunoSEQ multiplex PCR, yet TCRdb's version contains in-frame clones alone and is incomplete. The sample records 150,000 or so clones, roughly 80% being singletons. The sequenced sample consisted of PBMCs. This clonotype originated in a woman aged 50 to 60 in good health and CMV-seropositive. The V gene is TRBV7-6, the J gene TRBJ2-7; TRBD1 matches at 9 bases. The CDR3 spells CASSAGTGKSYEQYF. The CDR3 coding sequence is TGTGCCAGCAGCGCGGGGACAGGGAAGTCCTACGAGCAGTACTTC.